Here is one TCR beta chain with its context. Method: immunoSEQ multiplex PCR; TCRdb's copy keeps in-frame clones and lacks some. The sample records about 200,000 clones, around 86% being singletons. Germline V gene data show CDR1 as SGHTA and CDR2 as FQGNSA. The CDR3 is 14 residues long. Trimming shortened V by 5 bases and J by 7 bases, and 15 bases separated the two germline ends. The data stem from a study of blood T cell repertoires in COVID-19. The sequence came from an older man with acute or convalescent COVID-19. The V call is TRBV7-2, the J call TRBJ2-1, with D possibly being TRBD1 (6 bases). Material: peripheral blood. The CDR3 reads CASSQTQGINEQFF. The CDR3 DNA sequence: TGTGCCAGCAGCCAAACACAGGGAATAAATGAGCAGTTCTTC.